These 6 T cell receptor beta chains were all obtained from the same sample, sequenced in a study of human T cells and chemical hapten exposure. TCRdb passed the RACE reads through MiXCR, listing each CDR3 protein once. The sample consists of about 57,000 distinct CDR3 sequences, about a tenth of them appearing once. The time point was: patch test 1, 2 weeks after DPC sensitization. The treatment is: therapeutic diphenylcyclopropenone sensitization with weekly scalp DPC. The source was whole blood, collected in connection with sensitization to the hapten diphenylcyclopropenone (DPC). The receptors originated from a woman aged 40 to 49 with alopecia areata. Some clones in this sample may be carry-over from other donors' samples.

This clonotype was detected many times. The chain links TRBV12-3 or TRBV12-4 to TRBJ2-7, with TRBD1 as a possible D gene (5 bases). With 8 bases removed from V and 3 bases from J, the gap between germline ends came to 17 bases. The CDR3 extends over 14 amino acids. In DNA, the CDR3 is TGTGCCAGCCTCCCCCAGGGCCTCAACTACGAGCAGTACTTC. Its translation is CASLPQGLNYEQYF.

CDR3 in amino acids: CSVELAYEQYF. The CDR3 DNA follows: TGCAGCGTTGAACTAGCGTACGAGCAGTACTTC. The chain employs TRBV29-1 and TRBJ2-7; weak D call: TRBD2 (6 bases). Germline CDR1 and CDR2: SQVTM and ANQGSEA. V lost 2 bases and J 4 bases, leaving 6 bases between the germline ends. The CDR3 contains 11 residues.

This clonotype occurred many times. V usage is TRBV2 and J usage is TRBJ2-1; the match to TRBD2 covers 12 bases. Germline trimming cut 7 bases from V and 9 bases from J; bases unmatched to any gene: 7. Germline V gives CDR1 SNHLY, CDR2 FYNNEI. The CDR3 has 14 residues. The CDR3 sequence is CASTWTSGVSEQFF. The CDR3, as DNA: TGTGCCAGCACCTGGACTAGCGGGGTATCTGAGCAGTTCTTC.

Ten or more counts support this clonotype. The chain combines TRBV4-3 with TRBJ1-1; D is undetermined. Trimming removed 0 bases at V and 4 bases at J, with 12 bases between. Germline CDR1 is LGHNA and CDR2 is YSLEER. The CDR3 sequence is 15 residues long. The CDR3 sequence is CASSQDPRVRTEAFF. CDR3 nucleotides: TGCGCCAGCAGCCAAGATCCCCGAGTCCGCACTGAAGCTTTCTTT.

This clonotype was counted ten times or more. This chain joins TRBV29-1 and TRBJ2-7; D is undetermined. V lost 4 bases to trimming and J lost 5 bases, with 15 bases between them. Germline V lookup: CDR1 SQVTM, CDR2 ANQGSEA. The CDR3 runs to 13 residues. The CDR3 sequence is CSVGYSGMHEQYF. The CDR3, as DNA: TGCAGCGTTGGTTACAGTGGGATGCACGAGCAGTACTTC.

The DNA of the CDR3 is TGTGCCAGCAGTTTAGCCCCGGGACCCGTCAATGAGCAGTTCTTC. Its translation: CASSLAPGPVNEQFF. V is TRBV12-3 or TRBV12-4 and J is TRBJ2-1; either TRBD1 or TRBD2 may supply D (5 bases each). The CDR3 has 15 residues. Trimming took 0 bases from V and 6 from J, leaving 12 bases between them.